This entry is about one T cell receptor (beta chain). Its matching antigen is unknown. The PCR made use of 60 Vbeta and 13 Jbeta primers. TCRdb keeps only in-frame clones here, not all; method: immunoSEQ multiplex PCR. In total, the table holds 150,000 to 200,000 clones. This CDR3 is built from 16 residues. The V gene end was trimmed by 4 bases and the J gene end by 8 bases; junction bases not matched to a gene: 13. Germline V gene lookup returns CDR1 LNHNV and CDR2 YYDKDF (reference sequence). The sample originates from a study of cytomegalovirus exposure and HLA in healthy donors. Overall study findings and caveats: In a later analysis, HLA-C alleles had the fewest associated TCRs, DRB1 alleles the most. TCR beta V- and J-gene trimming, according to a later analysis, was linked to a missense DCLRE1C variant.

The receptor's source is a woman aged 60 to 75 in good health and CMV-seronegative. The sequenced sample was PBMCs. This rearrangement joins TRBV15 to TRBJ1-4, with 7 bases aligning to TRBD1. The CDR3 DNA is TGTGCCACCAGCAAGGTTCAAGGGGGCGCAGAAGAAAAACTGTTTTTT. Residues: CATSKVQGGAEEKLFF.